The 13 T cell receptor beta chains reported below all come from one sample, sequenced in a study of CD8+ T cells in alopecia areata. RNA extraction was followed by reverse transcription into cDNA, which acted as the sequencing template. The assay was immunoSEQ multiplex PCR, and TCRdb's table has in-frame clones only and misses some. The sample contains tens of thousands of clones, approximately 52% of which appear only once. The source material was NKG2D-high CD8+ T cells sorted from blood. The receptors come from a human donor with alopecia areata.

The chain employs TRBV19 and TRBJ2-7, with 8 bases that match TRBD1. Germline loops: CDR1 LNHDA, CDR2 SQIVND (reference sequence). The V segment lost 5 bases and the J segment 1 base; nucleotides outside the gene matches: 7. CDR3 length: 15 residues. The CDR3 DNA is TGTGCCAGTAGTTGGACAGGGCCTGGGTCCTACGAGCAGTACTTC. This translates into CASSWTGPGSYEQYF.

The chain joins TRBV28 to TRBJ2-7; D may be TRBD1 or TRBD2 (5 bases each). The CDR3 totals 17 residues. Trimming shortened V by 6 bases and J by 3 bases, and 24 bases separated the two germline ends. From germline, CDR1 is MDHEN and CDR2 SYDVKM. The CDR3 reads CASRDHRGRTLNYEQYF. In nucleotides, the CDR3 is TGTGCCAGCAGAGATCACCGGGGACGGACCTTGAACTACGAGCAGTACTTC.

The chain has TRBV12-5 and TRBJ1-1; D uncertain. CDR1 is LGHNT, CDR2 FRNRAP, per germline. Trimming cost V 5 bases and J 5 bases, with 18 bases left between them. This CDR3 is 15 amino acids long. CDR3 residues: CASGATDRPQTEAFF. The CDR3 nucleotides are TGTGCTAGTGGTGCCACGGACCGACCCCAAACTGAAGCTTTCTTT.

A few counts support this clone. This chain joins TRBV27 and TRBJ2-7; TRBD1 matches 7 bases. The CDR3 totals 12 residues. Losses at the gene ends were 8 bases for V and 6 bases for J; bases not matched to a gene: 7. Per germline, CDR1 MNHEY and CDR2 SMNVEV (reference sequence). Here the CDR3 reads CASGPTGFEQYF. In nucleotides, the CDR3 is TGTGCCAGCGGGCCGACAGGGTTCGAGCAGTACTTC.

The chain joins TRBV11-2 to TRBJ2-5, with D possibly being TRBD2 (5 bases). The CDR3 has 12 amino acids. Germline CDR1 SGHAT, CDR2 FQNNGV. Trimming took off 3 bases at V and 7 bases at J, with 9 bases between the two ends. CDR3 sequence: CASSFEGVTQYF. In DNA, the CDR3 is TGTGCCAGCAGCTTTGAGGGAGTGACCCAGTACTTC.

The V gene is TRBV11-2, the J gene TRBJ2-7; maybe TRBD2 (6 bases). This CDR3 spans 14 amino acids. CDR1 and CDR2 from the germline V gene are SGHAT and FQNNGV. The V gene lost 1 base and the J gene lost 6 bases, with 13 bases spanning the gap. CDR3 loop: CASSLVPGVSEQYF. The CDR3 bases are TGTGCCAGCAGCTTAGTCCCGGGGGTTTCCGAGCAGTACTTC.

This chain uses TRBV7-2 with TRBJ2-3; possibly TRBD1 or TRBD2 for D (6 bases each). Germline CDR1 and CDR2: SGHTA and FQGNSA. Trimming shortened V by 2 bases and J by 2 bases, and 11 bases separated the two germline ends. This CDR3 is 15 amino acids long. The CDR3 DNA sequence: TGTGCCAGCAGCTTACGGGGGCGTCTCACAGATACGCAGTATTTT. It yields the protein CASSLRGRLTDTQYF.

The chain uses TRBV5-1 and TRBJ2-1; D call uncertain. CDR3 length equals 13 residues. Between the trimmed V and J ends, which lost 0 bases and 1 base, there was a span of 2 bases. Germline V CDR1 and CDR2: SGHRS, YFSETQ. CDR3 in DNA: TGCGCCAGCAGCTTGGAGTCCTACAATGAGCAGTTCTTC. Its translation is CASSLESYNEQFF.

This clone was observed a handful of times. The CDR3 region is CASSSGLADQLEQYF. DNA for the CDR3: TGTGCCAGCAGCTCGGGACTAGCGGATCAGTTAGAGCAGTACTTC. The chain joins TRBV5-4 to TRBJ2-7; 11 positions agree with TRBD2. Per the germline V gene, CDR1 is SGHNT and CDR2 is YYREEE (reference sequence). V trimming: 3 bases; J trimming: 7 bases; junction bases outside the gene matches: 9. The CDR3 runs 15 residues.

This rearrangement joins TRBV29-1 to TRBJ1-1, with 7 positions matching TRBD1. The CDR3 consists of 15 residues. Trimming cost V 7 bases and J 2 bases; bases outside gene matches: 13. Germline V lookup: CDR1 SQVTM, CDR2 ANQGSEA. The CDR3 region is CSGTHRGRRNTEAFF. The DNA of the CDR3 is TGCAGCGGAACCCACAGGGGCCGACGTAACACTGAAGCTTTCTTT.

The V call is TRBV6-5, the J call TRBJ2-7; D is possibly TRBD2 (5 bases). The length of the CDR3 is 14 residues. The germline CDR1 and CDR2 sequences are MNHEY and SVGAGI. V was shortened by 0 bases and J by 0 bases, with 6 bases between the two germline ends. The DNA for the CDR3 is TGTGCCAGCAGTTACTCGAGGGCCTCCTACGAGCAGTACTTC. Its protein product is CASSYSRASYEQYF.

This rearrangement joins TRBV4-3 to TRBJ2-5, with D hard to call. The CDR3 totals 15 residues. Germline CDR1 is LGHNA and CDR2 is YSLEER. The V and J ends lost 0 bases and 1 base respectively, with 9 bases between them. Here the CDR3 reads CASSQDLGPQETQYF. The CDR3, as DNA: TGCGCCAGCAGCCAAGATCTTGGTCCCCAAGAGACCCAGTACTTC.

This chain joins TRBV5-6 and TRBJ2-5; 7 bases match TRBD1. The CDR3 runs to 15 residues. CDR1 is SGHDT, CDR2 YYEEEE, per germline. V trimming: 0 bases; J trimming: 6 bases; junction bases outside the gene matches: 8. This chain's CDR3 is CASSLGGRGKQTQYF. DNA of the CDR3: TGTGCCAGCAGCTTGGGTGGCAGGGGGAAGCAGACCCAGTACTTC.